Each of the 20 T cell receptor beta chains below was sequenced from the same sample in a study of blood T cell repertoires in COVID-19. Profiled with immunoSEQ multiplex PCR; TCRdb holds only in-frame clones, not every one. The data show some 120,000 clones, roughly 83% seen once. What was sequenced was peripheral blood. The receptors were sampled from a man aged 30 to 45 with acute or convalescent COVID-19.

The chain carries TRBV7-3 and TRBJ2-2; D gene unclear. Trimming stripped 4 bases from V and 1 base from J, with 7 bases between. Germline lookup yields CDR1 SGHTA and CDR2 FQGTGA. CDR3 length equals 14 residues. CDR3 loop: CASSSNRNTGELFF. The CDR3 DNA follows: TGTGCCAGCAGCTCGAACAGGAACACCGGGGAGCTGTTTTTT.

The chain joins TRBV6-5 to TRBJ1-5; no definite D call. CDR3 length equals 12 residues. The germline V gene encodes CDR1 MNHEY and CDR2 SVGAGI. Trimming left V 7 bases short and J 7 bases short, with 11 bases between. The CDR3 here is CASTSPGQPQHF. Written as DNA, the CDR3 is TGTGCCAGCACCTCGCCGGGGCAGCCCCAGCATTTT.

This clone occurred once. The chain carries TRBV5-6 and TRBJ2-5; tentative D call: TRBD2 (5 bases). CDR3 size: 12 residues. CDR1 SGHDT and CDR2 YYEEEE come from the germline V gene. V was pared by 3 bases and J by 13 bases, with 16 bases between. Written as DNA, the CDR3 is TGTGCCAGCAGCTCCCGAGGCGGGTCATCGTACTTC. This gives the protein CASSSRGGSSYF.

This clone appeared once. This chain links TRBV27 with TRBJ1-3; D uncertain. Germline loops: CDR1 MNHEY, CDR2 SMNVEV (reference sequence). The CDR3 consists of 15 residues. V shed 6 bases and J shed 0 bases, with 12 bases lying between them. The DNA for the CDR3 is TGTGCCAGCAGCAACTCCCGGAGCTCTGGAAACACCATATATTTT. Translated: CASSNSRSSGNTIYF.

The rearrangement uses TRBV5-4 and TRBJ2-2, with 12 bases fitting TRBD2. The CDR3 has 16 residues. V lost 0 bases and J lost 4; bases outside the gene matches: 1. The germline V gene encodes CDR1 SGHNT and CDR2 YYREEE (reference sequence). The CDR3 region is CASSLASGRGTGELFF. The DNA of the CDR3 is TGTGCCAGCAGCTTGGCTAGCGGGAGGGGCACCGGGGAGCTGTTTTTT. The full variable domain, with the rest looked up from reference TRBV5-4 and TRBJ2-2, is ETGVTQSPTHLIKTRGQQVTLRCSSQSGHNTVSWYQQALGQGPQFIFQYYREEENGRGNFPPRFSGLQFPNYSSELNVNALELDDSALYLCASSLASGRGTGELFFGEGSRLTVL.

In DNA, the CDR3 is TGTGCCAGCAGCGCAGACGGACAGAGCAATCAGCCCCAGCATTTT. It translates to CASSADGQSNQPQHF. The genes are TRBV9 and TRBJ1-5; the D gene is possibly TRBD1 (6 bases). V lost 3 bases and J lost 1, with 11 bases in between. The CDR3 loop spans 15 amino acids. Germline V CDR1 and CDR2: SGDLS, YYNGEE. Supplemented by reference TRBV9 and TRBJ1-5, the full variable domain reads DSGVTQTPKHLITATGQRVTLRCSPRSGDLSVYWYQQSLDQGLQFLIQYYNGEERAKGNILERFSAQQFPDLHSELNLSSLELGDSALYFCASSADGQSNQPQHFGDGTRLSIL.

The chain recombines TRBV5-4 with TRBJ1-1, with 12 bases matching TRBD1. The V gene end was trimmed by 1 base and the J gene end by 4 bases; junction bases not matched to a gene: 2. The CDR3 contains 15 residues. Germline V gene data show CDR1 as SGHNT and CDR2 as YYREEE (reference sequence). The CDR3 region has the DNA TGTGCCAGCAGCTTGTCGGGACAGGGGGCCACTGAAGCTTTCTTT. This gives the protein CASSLSGQGATEAFF.

This clone was observed once. V and J are TRBV11-2 and TRBJ2-5; 8 bases match TRBD1. V lost 3 bases, J lost 8 bases, and 2 bases stayed unmatched. Germline CDR1 is SGHAT and CDR2 is FQNNGV. This CDR3 spans 12 amino acids. The CDR3 reads CASSFDRGTQYF. The CDR3 bases are TGTGCCAGCAGCTTCGACAGGGGAACCCAGTACTTC.

The rearrangement uses TRBV6-2 or TRBV6-3 and TRBJ2-3; 8 bases line up with TRBD1. This CDR3 region has 19 residues. Germline values: CDR1 MNHEY, CDR2 SVGEGT. V shed 4 bases, J shed 1 base, and the junction held 16 bases outside the gene matches. In nucleotides, the CDR3 is TGTGCCAGCAGTTTCCCCGACAGGGGATTTACGTCTCGCACAGATACGCAGTATTTT. Translated, it gives CASSFPDRGFTSRTDTQYF.

The chain is built from TRBV7-2 and TRBJ1-6; tentative D call: TRBD1 (5 bases). The CDR3 has 16 amino acids. Germline CDR1 is SGHTA and CDR2 is FQGNSA. The V end lost 4 bases, the J end lost 4 bases, and 14 bases lay between the germline ends. CDR3 in amino acids: CASSSPRTGYNSPLHF. The CDR3 DNA reads as TGTGCCAGCAGCTCACCTCGCACAGGTTATAATTCACCCCTCCACTTT.

The chain joins TRBV19 to TRBJ1-1, with D possibly TRBD1 on 6 matching bases. Germline V gives CDR1 LNHDA, CDR2 SQIVND (reference sequence). This CDR3 is 14 amino acids long. V lost 3 bases and J 5 bases, leaving 13 bases between the germline ends. The CDR3 DNA reads as TGTGCCAGTAGTATGACAGGACGAGGGACTGAAGCTTTCTTT. Its translation is CASSMTGRGTEAFF. The entire variable domain, with the rest obtained from reference TRBV19 and TRBJ1-1, is as follows: DGGITQSPKYLFRKEGQNVTLSCEQNLNHDAMYWYRQDPGQGLRLIYYSQIVNDFQKGDIAEGYSVSREKKESFPLTVTSAQKNPTAFYLCASSMTGRGTEAFFGQGTRLTVV.

In its sample, this clone was seen once. The chain carries TRBV6-5 and TRBJ1-1, with 9 bases that match TRBD1. Germline V gives CDR1 MNHEY, CDR2 SVGAGI. This CDR3 has 14 residues. V trimming: 4 bases; J trimming: 2 bases; junction bases outside the gene matches: 2. DNA of the CDR3: TGTGCCAGCAGTTCACAGGGGGCCAACACTGAAGCTTTCTTT. Its translation: CASSSQGANTEAFF.

Notes on this clone: Additional DNA sequences in this sample encode the identical CDR3. This chain joins TRBV12-3 or TRBV12-4 and TRBJ1-1; D ambiguous. V was shortened by 4 bases and J by 1 base, with 7 bases between the two germline ends. The CDR3 covers 13 residues. DNA for the CDR3: TGTGCCAGCAGTTCCCCGGGGAACACTGAAGCTTTCTTT. Translation gives CASSSPGNTEAFF.

The genes are TRBV29-1 and TRBJ2-7; D is perhaps TRBD2 (6 bases). The germline CDR1 and CDR2 sequences are SQVTM and ANQGSEA. The CDR3 extends over 15 amino acids. The ends were cut back, 2 bases at V and 1 base at J, with 15 bases in the middle. The CDR3 loop is CSVEQSISGSYEQYF. The CDR3 nucleotides are TGCAGCGTTGAACAGAGTATCAGCGGGTCCTACGAGCAGTACTTC.

This rearrangement joins TRBV5-1 to TRBJ1-1; D unclear. This CDR3 comprises 14 residues. Germline CDR1 reads SGHRS; CDR2 reads YFSETQ. V dropped 4 bases and J dropped 1 base, with 11 bases sitting between them. The CDR3 DNA is TGCGCCAGCAGCCAAAGGCAGGCGAACACTGAAGCTTTCTTT. Its protein is CASSQRQANTEAFF.

V gene TRBV6-5 combines with J gene TRBJ2-5; the D gene is possibly TRBD2 (6 bases). Per germline, CDR1 MNHEY and CDR2 SVGAGI. The CDR3 loop spans 15 amino acids. V lost 6 bases and J lost 6, with 20 bases in between. The CDR3 here is CASRPKDYPSKTQYF. In DNA form, the CDR3 reads TGTGCCAGCAGGCCGAAGGACTACCCCTCGAAGACCCAGTACTTC.

CDR3 sequence (DNA): TGTGCCAGTACCAACCTCGGGACTAGCGGGGGGGTTATCTCCTACAATGAGCAGTTCTTC. Amino acids: CASTNLGTSGGVISYNEQFF. This chain links TRBV19 with TRBJ2-1; 16 positions agree with TRBD2. With V trimmed by 7 bases and J by 0 bases, 12 bases remained unmatched. CDR1 and CDR2 (germline): LNHDA, SQIVND (reference sequence). The CDR3 spans 20 residues.

The genes are TRBV3-1 (or the pseudogene TRBV3-2) and TRBJ2-1, with 11 bases lining up with TRBD2. Germline trimming cut 0 bases from V and 5 bases from J; bases unmatched to any gene: 6. The CDR3 runs 17 residues. The germline V gene encodes CDR1 LGHDT and CDR2 YNNKEL (reference sequence). The CDR3 DNA is TGTGCCAGCAGCCAAGATTTTACTAGCGGGAGCCACAATGAGCAGTTCTTC. Protein: CASSQDFTSGSHNEQFF.

The genes are TRBV2 and TRBJ2-2, with 7 bases fitting TRBD1. J lost 7 bases, V lost 2 bases, and 4 bases had no gene match. The germline gives CDR1 SNHLY, CDR2 FYNNEI. The CDR3 has 14 residues. CDR3 residues: CASSEYRGNGELFF. The CDR3 DNA reads TGTGCCAGCAGTGAATACAGGGGTAACGGGGAGCTGTTTTTT.

The rearrangement links TRBV6-1 to TRBJ2-1; TRBD2 agrees at 9 bases. The germline gives CDR1 MNHNS, CDR2 SASEGT. J was trimmed by 6 bases and V by 1 base; bases with no gene match: 4. The CDR3 is made up of 15 amino acids. The CDR3 coding sequence is TGTGCCAGCAGTGAAGAGGGACTAGCAGCCAATGAGCAGTTCTTC. It yields the protein CASSEEGLAANEQFF.